These 8 T cell receptor beta chains were all obtained from the same sample, sequenced in a study of blood T cell repertoires in COVID-19. Sequenced by immunoSEQ multiplex PCR; TCRdb stores in-frame clones only, minus some. The sample lists roughly 100,000 clones, about 77% occurring once. The sample consisted of peripheral blood. Receptors were obtained from a woman older than 75 with acute or convalescent COVID-19.

The CDR3 sequence: CASSSNSGTEAFF. The CDR3, as DNA: TGTGCCAGCAGCTCCAACTCCGGGACTGAAGCTTTCTTT. The chain combines TRBV7-2 with TRBJ1-1; no firm D call. The length of the CDR3 is 13 residues. With 4 bases removed from V and 5 bases from J, the gap between germline ends came to 11 bases. Germline CDR1 is SGHTA and CDR2 is FQGNSA. Variable domain in full (rest from reference TRBV7-2 and TRBJ1-1): GAGVSQSPSNKVTEKGKDVELRCDPISGHTALYWYRQSLGQGLEFLIYFQGNSAPDKSGLPSDRFSAERTGGSVSTLTIQRTQQEDSAVYLCASSSNSGTEAFFGQGTRLTVV.

This clone was recorded once. The V and J genes are TRBV29-1 and TRBJ2-2; D is unresolved. This CDR3 is built from 14 residues. Per germline, CDR1 SQVTM and CDR2 ANQGSEA. V was clipped by 1 base and J by 1 base, with 7 bases between them. The CDR3 coding sequence is TGCAGCGTTGAAGTTACGGGGAACACCGGGGAGCTGTTTTTT. Its protein product is CSVEVTGNTGELFF.

This chain connects TRBV2 to TRBJ2-7, with a possible D match to TRBD1 (6 bases). Trimming cost V 6 bases and J 7 bases, with 13 bases left between them. The CDR3 contains 12 residues. Germline CDR1 and CDR2: SNHLY and FYNNEI. The CDR3 reads CASRRGLGEQYF. CDR3 DNA sequence: TGTGCCAGCAGGAGGGGGTTGGGTGAGCAGTACTTC.

This clone turned up a few times. This chain connects TRBV9 to TRBJ2-3, with 7 nucleotides matching TRBD2. The CDR3 consists of 14 residues. The J segment lost 4 bases and the V segment lost 3 bases, leaving 5 bases of the junction unmatched. The germline gives CDR1 SGDLS, CDR2 YYNGEE. CDR3 sequence (DNA): TGTGCCAGCAGCGGGACTAGTTTGGCAGATACGCAGTATTTT. Its translation: CASSGTSLADTQYF.

V is TRBV12-3 or TRBV12-4 and J is TRBJ1-2, with D possibly TRBD1 on 5 matching bases. The CDR3 covers 13 residues. Trimming removed 7 bases from V and 6 bases from J, with 15 bases in between. This chain's CDR3 is CASTPWGGDGYTF. In nucleotides, the CDR3 is TGTGCCAGCACCCCGTGGGGGGGAGATGGCTACACCTTC.

This sequence joins TRBV10-3 and TRBJ1-1; D is possibly TRBD1 (5 bases). The germline V gene encodes CDR1 ENHRY and CDR2 SYGVKD. The CDR3 loop spans 13 amino acids. V lost 7 bases and J lost 1, with 10 bases in between. CDR3 protein: CAITPTGNTEAFF. CDR3 DNA: TGTGCCATCACCCCCACAGGGAACACTGAAGCTTTCTTT.

The chain combines TRBV7-9 with TRBJ1-1; 7 bases are a match to TRBD1. There are 18 residues in the CDR3. The J segment lost 3 bases and the V segment lost 3 bases, leaving 16 bases of the junction unmatched. Per the germline V gene, CDR1 is SEHNR and CDR2 is FQNEAQ (reference sequence). In DNA form, the CDR3 reads TGTGCCAGCAGCTTCGTCCGGGACAGCGTCTGGGATGACACTGAAGCTTTCTTT. This codes for CASSFVRDSVWDDTEAFF.

The V and J genes are TRBV6-5 and TRBJ1-2; 9 bases line up with TRBD1. The CDR3 sequence is 15 residues long. V gave up 4 bases and J gave up 2 bases; unmatched junction bases: 5. Looked up from germline, CDR1 is MNHEY and CDR2 is SVGAGI. The CDR3 sequence: CASSSTGGVNYGYTF. In DNA form, the CDR3 reads TGTGCCAGCAGTTCTACAGGGGGCGTCAACTATGGCTACACCTTC.